The 11 T cell receptor beta chains below were found in one sample sequenced in a study of cytomegalovirus exposure and HLA in healthy donors. Vbeta (60) and Jbeta (13) primers were used in the PCR. TCRdb's copy holds only in-frame clones and misses some; the assay was immunoSEQ multiplex PCR. Among 120,000 or so clones listed, roughly 80% were seen once. Sample: PBMCs. These receptors all come from a woman under 40 in good health and CMV-seronegative.

V gene TRBV29-1 combines with J gene TRBJ1-2; unclear D gene. The V end lost 0 bases, the J end lost 2 bases, and 10 bases lay between the germline ends. Germline V CDR1 and CDR2: SQVTM, ANQGSEA. This CDR3 comprises 14 residues. This CDR3 reads CSVEDRRSNYGYTF. DNA of the CDR3: TGCAGCGTTGAAGATCGTCGGTCCAACTATGGCTACACCTTC.

The rearrangement uses TRBV6-5 and TRBJ2-5; D gene ambiguous. The V end lost 0 bases, the J end lost 2 bases, and 10 bases lay between the germline ends. Looked up from germline, CDR1 is MNHEY and CDR2 is SVGAGI. The length of the CDR3 is 15 residues. The CDR3 here is CASSYSRLLQETQYF. Here the CDR3 DNA reads TGTGCCAGCAGTTACTCGCGTCTTTTACAAGAGACCCAGTACTTC.

The V call is TRBV6-5, the J call TRBJ2-3; maybe TRBD2 (5 bases). The germline V gene has CDR1 MNHEY and CDR2 SVGAGI. CDR3 length: 14 amino acids. V shed 7 bases and J shed 0 bases, with 11 bases lying between them. In DNA, the CDR3 is TGTGCCAGCAAGGATCCGGGGAGCACAGATACGCAGTATTTT. It yields the protein CASKDPGSTDTQYF.

This clone was seen only once. The chain carries TRBV29-1 and TRBJ2-7; D is perhaps TRBD2 (5 bases). CDR3 length: 10 residues. Germline CDR1 SQVTM, CDR2 ANQGSEA. V was trimmed by 6 bases and J by 2 bases, leaving 5 bases between them. CDR3 sequence: CSVGTYEQYF. The CDR3 DNA reads TGCAGCGTCGGGACCTACGAGCAGTACTTC.

The chain carries TRBV7-2 and TRBJ2-7; TRBD2 matches at 9 bases. The CDR3 extends over 14 amino acids. V shed 2 bases, J shed 7 bases, and the junction held 6 bases outside the gene matches. In germline, CDR1 is SGHTA, CDR2 FQGNSA. CDR3 DNA sequence: TGTGCCAGCAGCTTAAGTCTAGCGGGGTTTGAGCAGTACTTC. Protein product: CASSLSLAGFEQYF.

With respect to this clone: One junction end does not reproduce the germline sequence, and a read error may be involved. The V call is TRBV7-6, the J call TRBJ1-6, with 7 bases identical to TRBD1. The CDR3 runs 15 residues. Germline CDR1 reads SGHVS; CDR2 reads FNYEAQ. The CDR3: CASSLDGTVNSPLHF. CDR3 bases: TGTGCCAGCAGCTTAGACGGGACAGTAAATTCCCCCCTCCACTTT.

The chain links TRBV29-1 to TRBJ2-1; D unresolved. Germline V gives CDR1 SQVTM, CDR2 ANQGSEA. The CDR3 contains 12 residues. The germline V and J ends were trimmed by 7 bases and 2 bases, with 9 bases remaining between them. The CDR3 DNA sequence: TGCAGCGCACACCTTACCTACAATGAGCAGTTCTTC. Translating it yields CSAHLTYNEQFF.

The V call is TRBV7-6, the J call TRBJ2-4; 8 bases align to TRBD1. Germline V gives CDR1 SGHVS, CDR2 FNYEAQ. This CDR3 comprises 17 residues. The junction had 9 bases not matched to a gene; V was cut back by 5 bases and J by 0 bases. CDR3 nucleotides: TGTGCCAGCAGCCCCGGGACAGGCAGTCTAGCCAAAAACATTCAGTACTTC. Amino acid sequence: CASSPGTGSLAKNIQYF.

The CDR3 coding sequence is TGTGCCAGCAGCCCTCGGGACAGGGTTAATGAAAAACTGTTTTTT. This gives the protein CASSPRDRVNEKLFF. V usage is TRBV7-9 and J usage is TRBJ1-4, with 9 bases aligning to TRBD1. V was clipped by 5 bases and J by 4 bases; unmatched bases: 5. Germline V CDR1 and CDR2: SEHNR, FQNEAQ (reference sequence). The CDR3 is 15 amino acids.

CDR3 region: CASSQTPTSGAIEQYF. As DNA, the CDR3 is TGTGCCAGCAGCCAAACTCCGACTAGCGGGGCTATCGAGCAGTACTTC. The chain employs TRBV4-2 and TRBJ2-7; 11 positions agree with TRBD2. The V gene end was trimmed by 2 bases and the J gene end by 6 bases; junction bases not matched to a gene: 9. The CDR3 totals 16 residues. The germline V gene has CDR1 LGHNA and CDR2 YNFKEQ.

A single count supports this clone. The genes are TRBV5-1 and TRBJ2-7; tentatively, D is TRBD2 (6 bases). Trimming removed 3 bases at V and 9 bases at J, with 16 bases between. From germline, CDR1 is SGHRS and CDR2 YFSETQ. The CDR3 is 13 amino acids. As DNA, the CDR3 is TGCGCCAGCAGCTCGGGACTCGAATTACCGCAGTACTTC. It is translated as CASSSGLELPQYF.